This T cell receptor beta chain was identified during a study of beta chain features in type 1 diabetes. Whole-study context: Sorted cells numbering 107,917,701 were examined across all samples.

Since all of the isolated RNA was reverse transcribed, expressed TCRB transcripts were what got sequenced. TCRdb's copy holds only in-frame clones and misses some; the assay was immunoSEQ multiplex PCR. There are more than 300,000 clones in the sample; less than 9.5% occur only once, and around 0.45% lies in the top ten. Post-sort purity exceeded 95% for all sorted populations. Concerning this clone itself: No antigen is known for it.

The germline gives CDR1 SEHNR, CDR2 FQNEAQ (reference sequence). The CDR3 totals 13 residues. The V and J ends lost 3 bases and 4 bases, in that order; junction bases with no gene match: 2. Findings and limits, study-wide: Highly expressing activated T cells could be over-counted with a cDNA template. People with Type 1 diabetes carried modestly yet significantly shorter TCRB CDR3s in all four CD4+ subsets.

The sequencing sample was made of central memory CD4+ T cells from blood. The sequence came from a woman between 18 and 29 years old in good health. The chain combines TRBV7-9 with TRBJ2-5, with 7 bases matching TRBD1. CDR3 nucleotide sequence: TGTGCCAGCAGCTTCGACAGGGCAGAGACCCAGTACTTC. Translated: CASSFDRAETQYF. The full variable domain, rest sourced from reference TRBV7-9 and TRBJ2-5, is DTGVSQNPRHKITKRGQNVTFRCDPISEHNRLYWYRQTLGQGPEFLTYFQNEAQLEKSRLLSDRFSAERPKGSFSTLEIQRTEQGDSAMYLCASSFDRAETQYFGPGTRLLVL.